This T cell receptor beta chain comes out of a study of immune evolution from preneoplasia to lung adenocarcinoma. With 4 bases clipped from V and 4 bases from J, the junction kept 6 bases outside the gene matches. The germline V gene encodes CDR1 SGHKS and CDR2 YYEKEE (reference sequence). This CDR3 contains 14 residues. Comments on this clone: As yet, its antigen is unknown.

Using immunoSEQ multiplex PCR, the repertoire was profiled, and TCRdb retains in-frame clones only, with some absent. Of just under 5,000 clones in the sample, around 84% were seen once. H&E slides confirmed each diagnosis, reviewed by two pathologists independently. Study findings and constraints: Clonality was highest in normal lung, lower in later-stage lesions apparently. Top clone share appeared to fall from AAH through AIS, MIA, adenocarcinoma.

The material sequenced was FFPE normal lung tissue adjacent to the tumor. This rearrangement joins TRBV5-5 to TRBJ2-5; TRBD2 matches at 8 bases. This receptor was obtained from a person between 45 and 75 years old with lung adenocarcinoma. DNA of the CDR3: TGTGCCAGCAGCGGAGTTACTAGCGGAGAGACCCAGTACTTC. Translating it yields CASSGVTSGETQYF.